This T cell receptor (beta chain) was recovered during a study of blood T cell repertoires in COVID-19 (dated by TCRdb to about 2020). For the study in its entirety: The collaborator samples originated in the United States, Italy and Spain and spanned the acute and convalescent phases of COVID-19. The prospective study material was composed of cDNA or gDNA derived from T cells, B-cell-depleted T cells, or PBMCs. Subjects who had been exposed to COVID-19, were actively infected with it, or had recovered from it provided the deeply sampled blood TCRbeta repertoires that made up the dataset. The repertoires were released in a freely available public database meant as a resource for research on the immune response to SARS-CoV-2. Samples came from the ongoing ImmuneRACE study (first 160 participants) plus 1,254 subjects from 6 global collaborators. Sample metadata almost always included a de-identified subject ID, COVID-19 status, age in years and sex. Where available, HLA class I and class II types were taken from metadata supplied by the sample provider and were not determined by assay-based typing. Broader findings and caveats from the paper: How much clinical and demographic metadata was included differed by source and by participant, and the metadata was provided uncurated.

Collaborating institutions collected whole blood in K2EDTA tubes following their own protocols. For TCRbeta analysis, collaborators shipped samples in one of three forms: frozen whole blood, isolated PBMCs, or DNA extracted from either of those sample types. Turning to this clone: Its antigen specificity is not known. Within one base of it there is no much larger clone, and no base qualities were kept.

TCRbeta CDR3 regions were amplified from genomic DNA using the immunoSEQ Assay, a bias-controlled multiplex PCR. From the authors' description of their analysis: Within the assay, amplification of reference gene primers was used to estimate how many nucleated cells each sample contained. Sequence reads were collapsed and filtered to measure the absolute abundance of every unique TCRbeta CDR3 rearrangement. For each sample, productive Simpson clonality was calculated as the square root of Simpson's diversity index across productive rearrangements. In TCRdb, the immuneACCESS table is reduced to in-frame sequences with V and J assigned. These tables do not hold every clone; where another copy was compared, an unresolved V gene accounts for under half, and the others remain unexplained. That table is the source of V, J and clone size, and D and trimming were worked out from the DNA. This sample comprises some 190,000 clones, approximately 85% of them detected only once. Together, the top ten hold 2.5% to 3.5% of the sample.

The CDR3 has 13 amino acids, counting the end cysteine and phenylalanine. Solely the CDR3 DNA is kept, with 39 bases framed from the first base. The germline ends are 11 bases apart after V is trimmed by 4 bases and J by 5 bases. Taken from the germline V gene, the CDR1 and CDR2 loops are MRHNA and SNTAGT. This TCR derives from a man between 60 and 75 years old with acute or convalescent COVID-19. The sequenced sample consisted of peripheral blood. The chain employs TRBV6-4 and TRBJ2-5; 6 matching bases give a weak D call of TRBD2. The CDR3 loop reads CASSAEAGETQYF. In nucleotide form, the sequence is TGTGCCAGCAGTGCCGAGGCGGGGGAGACCCAGTACTTC.